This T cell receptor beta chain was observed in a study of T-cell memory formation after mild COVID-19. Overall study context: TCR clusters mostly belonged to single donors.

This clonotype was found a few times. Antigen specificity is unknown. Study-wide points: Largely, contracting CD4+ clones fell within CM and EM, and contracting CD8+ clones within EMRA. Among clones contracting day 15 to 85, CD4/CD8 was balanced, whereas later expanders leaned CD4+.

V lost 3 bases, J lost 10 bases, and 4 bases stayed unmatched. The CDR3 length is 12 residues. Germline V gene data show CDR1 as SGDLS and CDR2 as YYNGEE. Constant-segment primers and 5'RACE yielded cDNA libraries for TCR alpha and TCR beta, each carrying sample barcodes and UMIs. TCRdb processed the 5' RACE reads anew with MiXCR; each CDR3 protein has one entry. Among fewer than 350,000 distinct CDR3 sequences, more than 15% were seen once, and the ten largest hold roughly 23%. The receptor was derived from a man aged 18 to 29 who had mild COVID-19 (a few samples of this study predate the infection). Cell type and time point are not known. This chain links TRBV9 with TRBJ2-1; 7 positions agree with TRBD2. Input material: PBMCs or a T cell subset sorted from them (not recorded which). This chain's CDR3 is CASSALGGEQFF. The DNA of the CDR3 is TGTGCCAGCAGCGCGCTGGGGGGGGAGCAGTTCTTC.